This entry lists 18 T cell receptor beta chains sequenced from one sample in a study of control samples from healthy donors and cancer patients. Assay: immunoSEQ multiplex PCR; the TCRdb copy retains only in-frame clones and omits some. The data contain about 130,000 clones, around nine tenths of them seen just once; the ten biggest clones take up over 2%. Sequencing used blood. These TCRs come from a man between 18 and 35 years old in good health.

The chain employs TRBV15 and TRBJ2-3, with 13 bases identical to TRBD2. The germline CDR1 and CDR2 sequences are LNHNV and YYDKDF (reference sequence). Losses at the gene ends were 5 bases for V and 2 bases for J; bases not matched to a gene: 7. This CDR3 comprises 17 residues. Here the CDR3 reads CATSSKTSGRITDTQYF. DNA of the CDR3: TGTGCCACCAGCTCGAAGACTAGCGGGAGGATCACAGATACGCAGTATTTT.

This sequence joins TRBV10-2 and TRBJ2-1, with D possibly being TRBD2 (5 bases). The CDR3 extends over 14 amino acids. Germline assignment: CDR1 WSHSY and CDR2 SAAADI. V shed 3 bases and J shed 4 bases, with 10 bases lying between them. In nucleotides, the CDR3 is TGCGCCAGCAGTGATCCAGCGGATTACAATGAGCAGTTCTTC. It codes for CASSDPADYNEQFF.

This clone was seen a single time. The CDR3 spells CSASTTEDYGYTF. CDR3 nucleotide sequence: TGCAGTGCTAGTACCACAGAAGACTATGGCTACACCTTC. The V gene is TRBV20-1, the J gene TRBJ1-2; D is undetermined. Looked up from germline, CDR1 is DFQATT and CDR2 is SNEGSKA (reference sequence). Trimming pared 3 bases from V and 3 bases from J, leaving 11 bases between. This CDR3 has 13 residues.

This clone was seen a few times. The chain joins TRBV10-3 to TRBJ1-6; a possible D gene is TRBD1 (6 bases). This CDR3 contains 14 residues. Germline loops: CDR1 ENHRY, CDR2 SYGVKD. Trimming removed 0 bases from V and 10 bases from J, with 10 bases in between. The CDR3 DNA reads TGTGCCATCAGTGAGTCTGGGGGCAACTCACCCCTCCACTTT. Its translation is CAISESGGNSPLHF.

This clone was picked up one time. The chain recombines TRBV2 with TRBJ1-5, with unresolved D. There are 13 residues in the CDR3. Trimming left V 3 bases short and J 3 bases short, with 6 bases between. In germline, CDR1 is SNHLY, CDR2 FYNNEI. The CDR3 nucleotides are TGTGCCAGCAGTGACAGGAACAATCAGCCCCAGCATTTT. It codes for CASSDRNNQPQHF.

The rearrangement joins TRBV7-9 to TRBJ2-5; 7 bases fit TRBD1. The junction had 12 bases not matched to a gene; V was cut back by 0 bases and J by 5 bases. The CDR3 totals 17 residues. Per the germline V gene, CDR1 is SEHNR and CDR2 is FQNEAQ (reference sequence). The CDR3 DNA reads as TGTGCCAGCAGCTTAGCCGTTTGGCAGGGGGTTGGGGAGACCCAGTACTTC. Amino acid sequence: CASSLAVWQGVGETQYF.

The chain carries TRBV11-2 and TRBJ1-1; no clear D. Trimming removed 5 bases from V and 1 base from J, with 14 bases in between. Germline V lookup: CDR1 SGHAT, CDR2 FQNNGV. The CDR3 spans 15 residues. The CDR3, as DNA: TGTGCCAGCAGCCCCACCATTTCACGGAACACTGAAGCTTTCTTT. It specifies CASSPTISRNTEAFF. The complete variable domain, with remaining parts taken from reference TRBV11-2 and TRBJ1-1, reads EAGVAQSPRYKIIEKRQSVAFWCNPISGHATLYWYQQILGQGPKLLIQFQNNGVVDDSQLPKDRFSAERLKGVDSTLKIQPAKLEDSAVYLCASSPTISRNTEAFFGQGTRLTVV.

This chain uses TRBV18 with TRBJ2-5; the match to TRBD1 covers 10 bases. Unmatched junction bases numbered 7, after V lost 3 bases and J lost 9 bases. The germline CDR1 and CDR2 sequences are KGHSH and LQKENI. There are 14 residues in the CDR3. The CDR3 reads CASSPEGQGPSQYF. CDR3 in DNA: TGTGCCAGCTCACCGGAGGGACAGGGGCCATCCCAGTACTTC.

CDR3 region: CASRNQGRETQYF. Here the CDR3 DNA reads TGTGCCAGCAGGAATCAAGGAAGAGAGACCCAGTACTTC. The chain couples TRBV28 to TRBJ2-5, with D unclear. Germline-derived CDR1 and CDR2 are MDHEN and SYDVKM. CDR3 size: 13 residues. V was pared by 6 bases and J by 4 bases, with 12 bases between.

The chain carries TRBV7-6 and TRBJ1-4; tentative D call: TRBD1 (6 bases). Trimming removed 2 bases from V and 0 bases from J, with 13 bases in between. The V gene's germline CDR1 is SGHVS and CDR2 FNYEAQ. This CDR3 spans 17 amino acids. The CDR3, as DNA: TGTGCCAGCAGCTTAAAGCCGGGGGCCTCAACTAATGAAAAACTGTTTTTT. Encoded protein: CASSLKPGASTNEKLFF.

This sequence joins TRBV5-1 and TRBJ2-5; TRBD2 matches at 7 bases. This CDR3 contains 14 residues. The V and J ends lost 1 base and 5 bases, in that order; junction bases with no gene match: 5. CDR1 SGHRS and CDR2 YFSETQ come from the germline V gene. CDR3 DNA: TGCGCCAGCAGCTTGCAAGGGGAGGGGGAGACCCAGTACTTC. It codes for CASSLQGEGETQYF.

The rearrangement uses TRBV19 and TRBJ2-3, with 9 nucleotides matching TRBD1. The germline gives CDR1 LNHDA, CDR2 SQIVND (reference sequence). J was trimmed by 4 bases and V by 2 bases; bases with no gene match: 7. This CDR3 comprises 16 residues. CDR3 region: CASSIKDRGGSDTQYF. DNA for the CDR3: TGTGCCAGTAGTATAAAGGACAGGGGAGGTTCAGATACGCAGTATTTT.

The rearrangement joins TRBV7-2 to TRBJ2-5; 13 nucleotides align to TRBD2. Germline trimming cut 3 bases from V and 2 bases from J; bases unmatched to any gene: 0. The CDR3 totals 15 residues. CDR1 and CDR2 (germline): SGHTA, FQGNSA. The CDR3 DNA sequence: TGTGCCAGCAGCTTGGGACTAGCGGGGCAAGAGACCCAGTACTTC. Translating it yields CASSLGLAGQETQYF.

The CDR3 DNA reads as TGTGCCAGCAGCCATGGACAGTGGACCTATAATTCACCCCTCCACTTT. Translating it yields CASSHGQWTYNSPLHF. J is TRBJ1-6 and V is TRBV7-2; D might be TRBD1 (6 bases). This CDR3 is built from 16 residues. The V gene lost 5 bases and the J gene lost 2 bases, with 13 bases spanning the gap. CDR1 is SGHTA, CDR2 FQGNSA, per germline.

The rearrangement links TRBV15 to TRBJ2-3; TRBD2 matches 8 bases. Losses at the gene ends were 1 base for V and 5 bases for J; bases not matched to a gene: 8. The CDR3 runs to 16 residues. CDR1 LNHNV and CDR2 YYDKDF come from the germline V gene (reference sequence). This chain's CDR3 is CATSRGVGAGGDTQYF. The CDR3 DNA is TGTGCCACCAGCAGAGGCGTCGGGGCGGGGGGAGATACGCAGTATTTT.

The CDR3 loop is CASSPGGYNEQFF. The CDR3 DNA sequence: TGTGCCAGCAGCCCAGGGGGCTACAATGAGCAGTTCTTC. The chain has TRBV11-3 and TRBJ2-1; 7 positions match TRBD1. The CDR3 is 13 residues long. The germline CDR1 and CDR2 sequences are SGHNT and YENEEA. Unmatched junction bases numbered 1, after V lost 5 bases and J lost 3 bases.

For the CDR3, the DNA is TGTGCCAGCACCCTAGCCTGGGGGGAAGCTTTCTTT. It codes for CASTLAWGEAFF. The rearrangement links TRBV12-3 or TRBV12-4 to TRBJ1-1; possible D gene TRBD1, 5 bases. V lost 7 bases to trimming and J lost 8 bases, with 14 bases between them. CDR3 length: 12 residues.

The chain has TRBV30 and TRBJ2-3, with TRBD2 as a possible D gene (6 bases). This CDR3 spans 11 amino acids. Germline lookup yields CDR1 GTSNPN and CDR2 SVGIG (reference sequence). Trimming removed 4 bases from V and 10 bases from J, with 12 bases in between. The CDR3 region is CAWMGTSSQYF. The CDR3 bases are TGTGCCTGGATGGGCACTAGCTCGCAGTATTTT.